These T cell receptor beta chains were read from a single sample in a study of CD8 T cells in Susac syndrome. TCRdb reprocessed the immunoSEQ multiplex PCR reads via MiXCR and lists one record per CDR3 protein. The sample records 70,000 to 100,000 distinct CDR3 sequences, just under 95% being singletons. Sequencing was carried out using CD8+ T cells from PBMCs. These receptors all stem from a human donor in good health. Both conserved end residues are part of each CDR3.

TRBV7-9	CASSSRDRADQPQHF
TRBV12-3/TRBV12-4	CASSSTRTGYTF
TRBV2	CASRGQVTYEQYF
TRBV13	CASSLATGQQPQHF
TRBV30	CAWTPDSNTEAFF
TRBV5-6	CASSFYRGQGETQYF
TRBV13	CASSSQDRDQETQYF
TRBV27	CASSLQGQLNQPQHF
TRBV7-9	CASTFSSGTSGDTDTQYF
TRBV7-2	CASSLARVRGTGELFF
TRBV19	CASSPSTGTVNYGYTF
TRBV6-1	CASRYQGDTQYF
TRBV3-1	CASSQDGSITDTQYF
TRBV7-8	CASSLGSGGGQETQYF
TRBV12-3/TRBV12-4	CASSFTQETQYF
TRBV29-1	CSVEEGTSWGNEQFF
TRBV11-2	CASSLVPYTDTQYF
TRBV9	CASSVVGGDHTGELFF
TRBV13	CASSGGQFYEQYF
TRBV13	CASSVGGSNQPQHF
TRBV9	CASSDDRDEDTQYF
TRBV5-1	CASSLFYVTGELFF
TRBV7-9	CASSHDRITSASWGFF
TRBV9	CASSDHKLAGGRNEQFF
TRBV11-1	CASSLRAGGGSFGYTF